Each of the 19 T cell receptor beta chains below was sequenced from the same sample in a study of CD8+CD57+ T cells in acquired aplastic anemia (dated by TCRdb to 2016 to 2018). The data were produced on an Illumina HiSeq 2000. Genomic DNA served as template for TCR beta VDJ combination and CDR3 sequence profiling. The raw public reads went through TCRdb reprocessing: fastp at Q25, MiXCR clone calling, in-frame beta chains kept. A single entry per CDR3 protein holds the most common genes and DNA from its merged rows. Counted in this sample were about 160,000 distinct CDR3 sequences; around half of them appeared once. Around 2.9% of the sample rests with the top ten. The patients picked for sequencing were ones in whom flow cytometry had shown an expansion of CD8+CD57+ cells. The sequenced sample was sorted CD4+, CD8+, or CD8+CD57+ T cells (not recorded which) from PBMCs. Receptors originate from a human donor with aplastic anemia.

This chain links TRBV2 with TRBJ2-1, with a tentative D call TRBD1 (6 bases). The CDR3 contains 14 residues. The V end lost 4 bases, the J end lost 6 bases, and 13 bases lay between the germline ends. Germline V CDR1 and CDR2: SNHLY, FYNNEI. This CDR3 reads CASSVRGRPNEQFF. The CDR3 bases are TGTGCCAGCAGTGTCAGGGGACGCCCCAATGAGCAGTTCTTC.

This clonotype was seen at least ten times. The chain links TRBV7-2 to TRBJ2-5; D is undetermined. Trimming stripped 1 base from V and 4 bases from J, with 7 bases between. Germline CDR1 and CDR2: SGHTA and FQGNSA. CDR3 length: 13 residues. CDR3 bases: TGTGCCAGCAGCTTAGACGGAAGAGAGACCCAGTACTTC. Its protein product is CASSLDGRETQYF.

This clonotype was picked up many times. DNA of the CDR3: TGTGCCAGCAGCCCCGCCCCCGAGGGTGAAGCTTTCTTT. Amino acid sequence: CASSPAPEGEAFF. This sequence joins TRBV7-7 and TRBJ1-1; D ambiguous. The CDR3 extends over 13 amino acids. V was clipped by 5 bases and J by 7 bases, with 14 bases between them. Germline V lookup: CDR1 SSHAT, CDR2 FNYEAQ (reference sequence).

This clonotype is categorized as medium-sized. This rearrangement joins TRBV7-2 to TRBJ2-5; TRBD1 is a possible D gene (5 bases). Trimming took 5 bases from V and 4 from J, leaving 11 bases between them. Germline V gene lookup returns CDR1 SGHTA and CDR2 FQGNSA. The CDR3 has 13 amino acids. The CDR3, as DNA: TGTGCCAGCAGCGCAACAGGTTCAGAGACCCAGTACTTC. Translation gives CASSATGSETQYF.

The sample holds many counts of this clonotype. The chain uses TRBV11-2 and TRBJ2-7; 8 nucleotides match TRBD2. With 5 bases clipped from V and 2 bases from J, the junction kept 17 bases outside the gene matches. Germline-derived CDR1 and CDR2 are SGHAT and FQNNGV. CDR3 length: 18 amino acids. In DNA, the CDR3 is TGTGCCAGCAGCCAGAGGCCTAGCGGGTCCGTGGGTACCTACGAGCAGTACTTC. Residues: CASSQRPSGSVGTYEQYF.

This chain links TRBV3-1 with TRBJ2-7; no clear D. From germline, CDR1 is LGHDT and CDR2 YNNKEL (reference sequence). The CDR3 runs 14 residues. Trimming took off 1 base at V and 5 bases at J, with 12 bases between the two ends. The CDR3 reads CASSQALPEDEQYF. The CDR3 DNA follows: TGTGCCAGCAGCCAAGCCCTTCCAGAGGACGAGCAGTACTTC.

This chain uses TRBV2 with TRBJ2-7; D is unresolved. Trimming removed 4 bases at V and 1 base at J, with 8 bases between. This CDR3 spans 13 amino acids. Germline V gene lookup returns CDR1 SNHLY and CDR2 FYNNEI. Here the CDR3 reads CASSVSISYEQYF. Here the CDR3 DNA reads TGTGCCAGCAGTGTGTCCATTTCCTACGAGCAGTACTTC.

The sample holds many counts of this clonotype. This chain links TRBV6-1 with TRBJ2-3; 9 bases align to TRBD2. There are 16 residues in the CDR3. Per the germline V gene, CDR1 is MNHNS and CDR2 is SASEGT. The J segment lost 3 bases and the V segment lost 5 bases, leaving 9 bases of the junction unmatched. The CDR3 is CASSRPLAGGTDTQYF. CDR3 DNA sequence: TGTGCCAGCAGTCGACCACTTGCGGGAGGGACAGATACGCAGTATTTT.

This clonotype was found many times. The chain recombines TRBV7-9 with TRBJ2-1; D perhaps matches TRBD2 (5 bases). Germline V CDR1 and CDR2: SEHNR, FQNEAQ (reference sequence). Trimming took 8 bases from V and 1 from J, leaving 12 bases between them. The CDR3 spans 14 residues. The CDR3: CASPGDRSYNEQFF. CDR3 DNA sequence: TGTGCCAGCCCCGGGGATCGTTCCTACAATGAGCAGTTCTTC.

The J gene is TRBJ2-3, the V gene TRBV2; tentatively, D is TRBD2 (7 bases). This CDR3 spans 13 amino acids. Trimming took off 8 bases at V and 5 bases at J, with 14 bases between the two ends. The germline V gene encodes CDR1 SNHLY and CDR2 FYNNEI. The CDR3 nucleotides read TGTGCCAGCCGTCGGGGGGCGATAGATACGCAGTATTTT. Encoded protein: CASRRGAIDTQYF.

The chain is built from TRBV7-8 and TRBJ1-1; D is unresolved. The CDR3 has 14 amino acids. CDR1 and CDR2 (germline): SGHVS, FQNEAQ. Trimming removed 1 base at V and 10 bases at J, with 16 bases between. CDR3 in amino acids: CASSLGTLNTGAFF. CDR3 nucleotides: TGTGCCAGCAGCTTAGGCACCCTTAACACCGGAGCTTTCTTT.

The chain couples TRBV2 to TRBJ2-7; TRBD2 matches at 7 bases. Germline CDR1 and CDR2: SNHLY and FYNNEI. The CDR3 consists of 15 residues. With 2 bases clipped from V and 2 bases from J, the junction kept 6 bases outside the gene matches. The CDR3, as DNA: TGTGCCAGCAGTGAAAGGGCGGGAGTACCCTACGAGCAGTACTTC. The encoded protein is CASSERAGVPYEQYF.

This clonotype turned up a few times. The V call is TRBV25-1, the J call TRBJ2-7, with D possibly TRBD2 on 5 matching bases. Germline V lookup: CDR1 MGHDK, CDR2 SYGVNS. The CDR3 is 12 amino acids. V dropped 3 bases and J dropped 4 bases, with 7 bases sitting between them. CDR3 loop: CASSDRRYEQYF. CDR3 nucleotide sequence: TGTGCCAGCAGTGATCGGAGGTACGAGCAGTACTTC.

The genes are TRBV10-3 and TRBJ1-2; D remains ambiguous. This CDR3 has 17 amino acids. Germline-derived CDR1 and CDR2 are ENHRY and SYGVKD. The V end was cut by 0 bases, the J end by 0 bases, with 14 bases between. In DNA form, the CDR3 reads TGTGCCATCAGTGAGTCGATGGACGGCCCCTCTAACTATGGCTACACCTTC. This translates into CAISESMDGPSNYGYTF.

To note about this clonotype: Because the CDR3 is missing its conserved closing phenylalanine or tryptophan, this is likely a read error. The limits of the CDR3 on the DNA are not certain, so only TCRdb's listed CDR3 is given. V usage is TRBV7-2 and J usage is TRBJ1-3; the table's D call, TRBD1, was not checked against the DNA. Germline V gene data show CDR1 as SGHTA and CDR2 as FQGNSA. The CDR3 has 8 amino acids, counting both end residues. The CDR3 loop is CASSHDRA.

This clonotype has only a few counts. The chain is built from TRBV25-1 and TRBJ1-2; TRBD1 aligns across 8 bases. The V gene's germline CDR1 is MGHDK and CDR2 SYGVNS. The CDR3 is 16 amino acids. V shed 1 base and J 4 bases; nucleotides not matched to a gene: 8. In DNA, the CDR3 is TGTGCCAGCAGTGAATCGGGTAGGACAGGGACCTATGGCTACACCTTC. The encoded protein is CASSESGRTGTYGYTF.

The genes are TRBV2 and TRBJ2-5; D is possibly TRBD2 (5 bases). The CDR3 spans 14 residues. CDR1 SNHLY and CDR2 FYNNEI come from the germline V gene. The V end lost 5 bases, the J end lost 2 bases, and 12 bases lay between the germline ends. The CDR3 reads CASSSRTGQETQYF. Written as DNA, the CDR3 is TGTGCCAGCAGTAGCCGGACGGGACAAGAGACCCAGTACTTC.

The CDR3 reads CASSLEDQGTTYTQYF. In DNA form, the CDR3 reads TGTGCCAGCAGCTTAGAAGACCAAGGAACCACCTATACGCAGTATTTT. The V call is TRBV7-2, the J call TRBJ2-3; D gene ambiguous. The CDR3 has 16 amino acids. V dropped 1 base and J dropped 7 bases, with 18 bases sitting between them. Germline V lookup: CDR1 SGHTA, CDR2 FQGNSA.

This clonotype was seen only a few times. This rearrangement joins TRBV2 to TRBJ2-5; possible D gene TRBD2, 5 bases. Germline V gives CDR1 SNHLY, CDR2 FYNNEI. The V end was cut by 4 bases, the J end by 2 bases, with 14 bases between. This CDR3 spans 15 amino acids. The CDR3 bases are TGTGCCAGCAGTGCTGGGAGTAGCATGCAAGAGACCCAGTACTTC. Its translation is CASSAGSSMQETQYF.